The 22 T cell receptor beta chains below all came from one sample that was sequenced in a study of control samples from healthy donors and cancer patients. Measured with immunoSEQ multiplex PCR; TCRdb has only the in-frame clones, and not every one. This table holds 190,000 or so clones, about 93% found once. Sequenced material: blood. These receptors were taken from a man aged 18 to 30 in good health.

The rearrangement links TRBV11-2 to TRBJ2-7; D perhaps matches TRBD1 (7 bases). Germline V gene lookup returns CDR1 SGHAT and CDR2 FQNNGV. V was clipped by 4 bases and J by 6 bases, with 16 bases between them. The CDR3 is 14 residues long. For the CDR3, the DNA is TGTGCCAGCAGCTCAGTGAACAGGGGAGGCGAGCAGTACTTC. Amino acid sequence: CASSSVNRGGEQYF. Supplemented by reference TRBV11-2 and TRBJ2-7, the full variable domain reads EAGVAQSPRYKIIEKRQSVAFWCNPISGHATLYWYQQILGQGPKLLIQFQNNGVVDDSQLPKDRFSAERLKGVDSTLKIQPAKLEDSAVYLCASSSVNRGGEQYFGPGTRLTVT.

This chain joins TRBV29-1 and TRBJ1-3; D is ambiguous. The CDR3 runs to 11 residues. Trimming stripped 7 bases from V and 4 bases from J, with 8 bases between. Germline lookup yields CDR1 SQVTM and CDR2 ANQGSEA. The CDR3 loop is CSGMGGNTIYF. In nucleotides, the CDR3 is TGCAGCGGGATGGGGGGAAACACCATATATTTT.

The chain couples TRBV13 to TRBJ2-2, with TRBD1 as a possible D gene (5 bases). The CDR3 sequence is 14 residues long. Germline CDR1 and CDR2: PRHDT and FYEKMQ (reference sequence). Trimming left V 5 bases short and J 2 bases short, with 9 bases between. CDR3 loop: CASSRGINTGELFF. DNA for the CDR3: TGTGCCAGCAGCAGGGGCATAAACACCGGGGAGCTGTTTTTT.

The chain is built from TRBV23-1 and TRBJ1-6; D may be TRBD1 (6 bases). TRBV23-1 is an ORF; its function is uncertain. The CDR3 is made up of 15 amino acids. V was pared by 11 bases and J by 1 base, with 15 bases between. CDR3 nucleotides: TGCGCCCCCTACCTAGGGGGGTCCTATAATTCACCCCTCCACTTT. This sequence encodes CAPYLGGSYNSPLHF.

This rearrangement joins TRBV30 to TRBJ2-5; D unresolved. V lost 2 bases, J lost 3 bases, and 10 bases lay in between. The germline V gene has CDR1 GTSNPN and CDR2 SVGIG (reference sequence). The CDR3 totals 13 residues. The CDR3 spells CAWSWQHKETQYF. The CDR3 bases are TGTGCCTGGAGTTGGCAGCATAAAGAGACCCAGTACTTC.

The J gene is TRBJ1-3, the V gene TRBV6-1; D unresolved. The CDR3 is 15 residues long. The ends were cut back, 2 bases at V and 4 bases at J, with 12 bases in the middle. Germline loops: CDR1 MNHNS, CDR2 SASEGT. CDR3 in DNA: TGTGCCAGCAGTGAAACGGGTTTTTCGGGAAACACCATATATTTT. As protein: CASSETGFSGNTIYF.

The V and J genes are TRBV6-4 and TRBJ1-5; tentatively, D is TRBD1 (6 bases). Trimming removed 3 bases from V and 4 bases from J, with 10 bases in between. Germline loops: CDR1 MRHNA, CDR2 SNTAGT. The CDR3 length is 14 residues. The CDR3 DNA is TGTGCCAGCAGTGAACAGGGTAATAATCAGCCCCAGCATTTT. Residues: CASSEQGNNQPQHF.

This chain joins TRBV21-1 and TRBJ2-1; the table calls TRBD1, which could not be checked here. TRBV21-1 is recorded as a pseudogene. The CDR3 is made up of 17 amino acids. CDR3 nucleotide sequence: TGTGCCTTTCAGAGGGCCCAGGACAGGGTCGGCTACAATGAGCAGTTCTTC. Translation gives CAFQRAQDRVGYNEQFF.

This clone was detected a few times. The chain couples TRBV6-5 to TRBJ2-7, with TRBD1 identical over 10 bases. V shed 4 bases and J 4 bases; nucleotides not matched to a gene: 7. Germline CDR1 and CDR2: MNHEY and SVGAGI. This CDR3 is built from 15 residues. CDR3 amino acids: CASSSRQGAFYEQYF. CDR3 DNA: TGTGCCAGCAGTTCGAGACAGGGGGCGTTTTACGAGCAGTACTTC.

The rearrangement links TRBV6-5 to TRBJ2-1; TRBD2 is a possible D gene (6 bases). This CDR3 comprises 13 residues. Trimming left V 6 bases short and J 4 bases short, with 10 bases between. CDR1 MNHEY and CDR2 SVGAGI come from the germline V gene. The CDR3 here is CASRAGTYNEQFF. In DNA, the CDR3 is TGTGCCAGCAGGGCCGGGACTTACAATGAGCAGTTCTTC.

This chain uses TRBV5-1 with TRBJ2-1; D ambiguous. The CDR3 loop spans 14 amino acids. Trimming stripped 4 bases from V and 2 bases from J, with 10 bases between. Germline lookup yields CDR1 SGHRS and CDR2 YFSETQ. CDR3 DNA sequence: TGCGCCAGCAGCGCCACGGAGACCTACAATGAGCAGTTCTTC. This sequence encodes CASSATETYNEQFF.

J is TRBJ2-1 and V is TRBV9; 7 nucleotides agree with TRBD1. The V gene's germline CDR1 is SGDLS and CDR2 YYNGEE. The CDR3 is made up of 16 amino acids. V shed 2 bases and J 4 bases; nucleotides not matched to a gene: 9. The CDR3 coding sequence is TGTGCCAGCAGCGTCCAACAGGGGATGGGATACAATGAGCAGTTCTTC. This sequence encodes CASSVQQGMGYNEQFF.

This chain uses TRBV12-5 with TRBJ1-2; maybe TRBD1 (5 bases). The CDR3 is 13 residues long. Trimming cost V 6 bases and J 5 bases, with 13 bases left between them. CDR1 is LGHNT, CDR2 FRNRAP, per germline. The CDR3 DNA reads TGTGCTAGTGGGCTAGGTGGGGGTTATGGCTACACCTTC. It codes for CASGLGGGYGYTF.

The chain is built from TRBV6-5 and TRBJ1-2; D remains ambiguous. CDR1 is MNHEY and CDR2 is SVGAGI in the germline V gene. The CDR3 length is 16 residues. Between the trimmed V and J ends, which lost 4 bases and 5 bases, there was a span of 20 bases. The CDR3 spells CASSWNGRSPKYGYTF. In nucleotides, the CDR3 is TGTGCCAGCAGTTGGAATGGCAGGTCCCCCAAGTATGGCTACACCTTC.

The gene calls are TRBV7-6 and TRBJ2-5; 8 nucleotides line up with TRBD2. Germline-derived CDR1 and CDR2 are SGHVS and FNYEAQ. The V segment lost 5 bases and the J segment 1 base; nucleotides outside the gene matches: 9. The CDR3 runs 16 residues. CDR3 in amino acids: CASSQAGGLLQETQYF. The CDR3 DNA is TGTGCCAGCAGCCAGGCGGGGGGACTCCTCCAAGAGACCCAGTACTTC. Combining the CDR3 with reference TRBV7-6 and TRBJ2-5 gives the whole variable domain GAGVSQSPRYKVTKRGQDVALRCDPISGHVSLYWYRQALGQGPEFLTYFNYEAQQDKSGLPNDRFSAERPEGSISTLTIQRTEQRDSAMYRCASSQAGGLLQETQYFGPGTRLLVL.

The V call is TRBV2, the J call TRBJ1-5, with D possibly matching TRBD1 (6 bases). Germline CDR1 and CDR2: SNHLY and FYNNEI. The CDR3 totals 15 residues. Deletions cut 2 bases from V and 7 bases from J, with 15 bases between. CDR3 sequence (DNA): TGTGCCAGCAGTGAAAGGGCAGGGGATAACCAGCCCCAGCATTTT. Its translation is CASSERAGDNQPQHF.

V gene TRBV15 combines with J gene TRBJ1-4; D unresolved. V was clipped by 1 base and J by 7 bases, with 19 bases between them. CDR3 length: 17 amino acids. The germline gives CDR1 LNHNV, CDR2 YYDKDF (reference sequence). The CDR3 bases are TGTGCCACCAGCAGAGGTGGTCCAGAGGGCGAAAGTGAAAAACTGTTTTTT. Translating gives CATSRGGPEGESEKLFF.

This clone has a single count. V usage is TRBV19 and J usage is TRBJ2-7; 7 bases match TRBD1. CDR3 length equals 16 residues. The V gene's germline CDR1 is LNHDA and CDR2 SQIVND (reference sequence). The V and J ends lost 7 bases and 2 bases, in that order; junction bases with no gene match: 14. The CDR3 coding sequence is TGTGCCAGTACCCCAGAATCCAGGGGGTTCCCCTACGAGCAGTACTTC. As protein: CASTPESRGFPYEQYF.

V gene TRBV7-9 combines with J gene TRBJ1-2; weak D call: TRBD1 (6 bases). CDR3 length: 14 residues. The V end was cut by 5 bases, the J end by 8 bases, with 18 bases between. Germline V gives CDR1 SEHNR, CDR2 FQNEAQ (reference sequence). CDR3 nucleotide sequence: TGTGCCAGCAGCCGCCCAGAGGGGGTCAGCGGCTACACCTTC. The encoded protein is CASSRPEGVSGYTF.

CDR3 residues: CASGFDLRNTGELFF. The CDR3 nucleotides read TGTGCTAGTGGTTTCGATCTCAGAAACACCGGGGAGCTGTTTTTT. The J gene is TRBJ2-2, the V gene TRBV12-5, with D hard to call. The germline V and J ends were trimmed by 3 bases and 2 bases, with 10 bases remaining between them. The length of the CDR3 is 15 residues. CDR1 and CDR2 (germline): LGHNT, FRNRAP.

The V and J genes are TRBV6-5 and TRBJ2-7; 9 bases are a match to TRBD1. With 6 bases clipped from V and 5 bases from J, the junction kept 5 bases outside the gene matches. Germline-derived CDR1 and CDR2 are MNHEY and SVGAGI. The CDR3 has 13 residues. The CDR3 region is CASSRDREDEQYF. The CDR3 nucleotides read TGTGCCAGCAGCCGGGACAGGGAGGACGAGCAGTACTTC.

The chain has TRBV6-5 and TRBJ2-2; D is unclear. Germline V lookup: CDR1 MNHEY, CDR2 SVGAGI. V was trimmed by 6 bases and J by 5 bases, leaving 4 bases between them. The CDR3 has 11 residues. CDR3 region: CASSQTGELFF. In DNA, the CDR3 is TGTGCCAGCAGCCAAACCGGGGAGCTGTTTTTT.